The sequence of this TCR beta chain was determined in a study of technical replicates of blood from a handful of donors. Measured with immunoSEQ multiplex PCR; TCRdb has only the in-frame clones, and not every one. The data contain about 80,000 clones, 85% to 95% of them singletons. Deletions cut 3 bases from V and 0 bases from J, with 9 bases between. This CDR3 region has 14 residues. Per germline, CDR1 LNHDA and CDR2 SQIVND (reference sequence). Sequences were obtained from T cells isolated from PBMCs. This clonotype was obtained from a human donor in good health. The rearrangement links TRBV19 to TRBJ2-7, with D possibly being TRBD2 (5 bases). CDR3 bases: TGTGCCAGTAGTATTAGCGAATACTCCTACGAGCAGTACTTC. Amino acids: CASSISEYSYEQYF.